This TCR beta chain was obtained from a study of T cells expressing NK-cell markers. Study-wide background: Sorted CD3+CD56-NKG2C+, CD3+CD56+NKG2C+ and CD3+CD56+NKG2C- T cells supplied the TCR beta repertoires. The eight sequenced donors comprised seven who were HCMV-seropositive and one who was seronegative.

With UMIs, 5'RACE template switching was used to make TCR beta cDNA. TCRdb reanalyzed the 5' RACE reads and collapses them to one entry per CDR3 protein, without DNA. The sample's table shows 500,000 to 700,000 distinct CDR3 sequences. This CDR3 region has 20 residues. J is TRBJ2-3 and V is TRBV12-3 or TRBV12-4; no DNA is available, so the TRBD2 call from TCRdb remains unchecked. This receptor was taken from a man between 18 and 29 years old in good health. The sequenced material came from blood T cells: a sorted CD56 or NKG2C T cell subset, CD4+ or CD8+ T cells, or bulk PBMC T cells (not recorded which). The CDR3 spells CASSLILGLAGVGGTDTQYF.